The rows below give T cell receptor beta chains drawn from one sample of a study of circulating and synovial CD4+ cells in juvenile arthritis. TCRdb keeps only in-frame clones here, not all; method: immunoSEQ multiplex PCR. The sample includes around 32,000 clones, about 94% of them seen just once. Material for sequencing was CD4+ T cells from blood. All receptors come from a human donor with juvenile idiopathic arthritis. Both conserved end residues are trimmed from each CDR3.

TRBV6-4 ASSDSKREGETQY
TRBV28 ASSTGGSNEKLF
TRBV29-1 SVGGLRDRGYYEQY
TRBV19 ASARGFVTQQF
TRBV9 ANSGDSRETQY
TRBV10-2 ASSEPGRTDTQY
TRBV18 ASSPSFANTGELF
TRBV5-1 ASSEGQGARYTEAF
TRBV11-2 ASSGRDRGGEQY
TRBV7-8 ASSFVGGSYEQY
TRBV28 ASSVTGGADHYGYT
TRBV11-1 ASSPAPGQGFPFSHTQY
TRBV15 ATSALGAGLGNQPQH
TRBV2 ASRTFPGQGNEKLF
TRBV2 AGAGTGGGLF
TRBV30 AWSAEGYEQY
TRBV28 ASSFRRVTDTQY
TRBV28 ASSSHPNIV
TRBV10-3 ATATGEGNTIY
TRBV28 VTRKEGRTEAF
TRBV20-1 SARPRNEQF
TRBV6-1 ASRTGLDTEAF
TRBV19 ASSPLLDSSYNEQF
TRBV9 ASSPGTGNSNQPQH
TRBV29-1 SVLTRGRDEKLF
TRBV5-1 ASSAGQGAGVAEDTDTQY
TRBV5-1 ASSLDRTGNTIY
TRBV7-9 ASSLVSGTHPTDTQY
TRBV30 AWYRESEQF
TRBV23-1 ASSQSTRGGTDEKLF
TRBV2 ASSIGQRDQPQH
TRBV7-2 ASSVTPGRYTEAF
TRBV9 ASSAKGGAYGYT
TRBV19 ASSLGQGANEKLF
TRBV27 ASRIGTSGSGEQF
TRBV7-6 ASSLKAGETDTQY
TRBV19 ASSTWQGAYNEQF
TRBV12-5 ASGLDRGRYYGYT
TRBV2 ASRPGQGAYEQY
TRBV5-8 ASTIFGRRYEQY